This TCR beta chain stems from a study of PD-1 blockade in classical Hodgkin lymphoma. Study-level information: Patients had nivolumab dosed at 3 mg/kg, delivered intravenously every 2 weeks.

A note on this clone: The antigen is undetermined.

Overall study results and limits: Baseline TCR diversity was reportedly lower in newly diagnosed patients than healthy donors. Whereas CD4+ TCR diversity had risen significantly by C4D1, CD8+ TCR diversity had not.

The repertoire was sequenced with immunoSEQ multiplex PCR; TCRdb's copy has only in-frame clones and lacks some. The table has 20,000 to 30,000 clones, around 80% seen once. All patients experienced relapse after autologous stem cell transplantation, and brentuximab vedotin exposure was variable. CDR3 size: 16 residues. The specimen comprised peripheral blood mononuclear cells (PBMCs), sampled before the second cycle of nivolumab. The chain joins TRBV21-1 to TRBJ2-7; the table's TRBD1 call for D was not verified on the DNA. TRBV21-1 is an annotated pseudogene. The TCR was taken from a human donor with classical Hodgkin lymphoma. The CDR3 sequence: CASQGGETGSSYEQYF. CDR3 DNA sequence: TGTGCCAGTCAGGGGGGAGAGACAGGCTCTAGCTACGAGCAGTACTTC.